A selection of T cell receptor beta chains follows, all from one sample in a study of Ad26.COV2.S vaccination and SARS-CoV-2 variants. Clones were sequenced by immunoSEQ multiplex PCR, and TCRdb holds only the in-frame ones, with some missing. The sample carries approximately 420,000 clones, more than 75% recorded once. The sample consisted of peripheral blood, taken in a trial of Ad26.COV2.S vaccine versus placebo. The receptors derive from a person between 18 and 65 years old who received the Ad26.COV2.S COVID-19 vaccine or a placebo. CDR3s include the opening cysteine and the closing phenylalanine or tryptophan. A D gene is named only where the DNA matches it firmly. Only some rows state a clone size, as once, few, many or a class for expanded clones.

d_gene,v_gene,j_gene,abundance,CDR3nt,CDR3aa
-,TRBV9,TRBJ2-5,-,TGTGCCAGCAGCGTAGCAACAGGATTTTGGGAGACCCAGTACTTC,CASSVATGFWETQYF
-,TRBV2,TRBJ2-5,-,TGTGCCAGCAGTCCCCAAGAGACCCAGTACTTC,CASSPQETQYF
TRBD1,TRBV5-5,TRBJ1-1,-,TGTGCCAGCAGCCTTGGACAGGCCACTGAAGCTTTCTTT,CASSLGQATEAFF
-,TRBV5-6,TRBJ1-5,once,TGTGCCAGCAGTCAAGGTTGGGGGGCAGATCAGCCCCAGCATTTT,CASSQGWGADQPQHF
TRBD1,TRBV29-1,TRBJ1-5,-,TGCAGCGTCATCGAACAGGGGGCATCTGGCGGCAATCAGCCCCAGCATTTT,CSVIEQGASGGNQPQHF
-,TRBV7-9,TRBJ2-4,-,TGTGCCAGCAGCTTAGTCCTAGCCGGTCAATGGAACATTCAGTACTTC,CASSLVLAGQWNIQYF
-,TRBV6-5,TRBJ1-1,-,TGTGCCAGCAGTTCCTCGGTGGGCACTGAAGCTTTCTTT,CASSSSVGTEAFF
TRBD1,TRBV27,TRBJ2-1,-,TGTGCCAGCAGTTTAACGCTAGACAGGGTCAATGAGCAGTTCTTC,CASSLTLDRVNEQFF
-,TRBV4-1,TRBJ1-6,few,TGCGCCAGCTCCCCGATATGGTCAGCCAATTCACCCCTCCACTTT,CASSPIWSANSPLHF
-,TRBV13,TRBJ1-6,-,TGTGCCAGCAGCTTATCCAAAGTTGGGAATTCACCCCTCCACTTT,CASSLSKVGNSPLHF
-,TRBV6-5,TRBJ1-2,-,TGTGCCAGCAGCCTTCAGTGGAACTATGGCTACACCTTC,CASSLQWNYGYTF
-,TRBV7-9,TRBJ1-1,many,TGTGCCAGCAGCGCAGACAGTCTGAACACTGAAGCTTTCTTT,CASSADSLNTEAFF
-,TRBV6-2/TRBV6-3,TRBJ1-2,-,TGTGCCAGCAGTTGGACCTTGAATAATGGCTACACCTTC,CASSWTLNNGYTF
TRBD1,TRBV7-9,TRBJ1-2,-,TGTGCCAGCAGCTTAGGCGCAGGGGGCTATGGCTACACCTTC,CASSLGAGGYGYTF
-,TRBV27,TRBJ2-4,-,TGTGCCAGCAGTTTGTCCGGGAGAAAAAACATTCAGTACTTC,CASSLSGRKNIQYF
-,TRBV28,TRBJ2-7,-,TGTGCCAGCGGAGGACCGCCATCCTACGAGCAGTACTTC,CASGGPPSYEQYF
-,TRBV11-2,TRBJ2-1,-,TGTGCCAGCAGCTCCACTGGGAGTGAGCAGTTCTTC,CASSSTGSEQFF
TRBD1,TRBV10-2,TRBJ1-1,few,TGCGCCAGCAGTGATCACGGGACAGATCCCGGAATGAGGGCTTTCTTT,CASSDHGTDPGMRAFF
TRBD1,TRBV2,TRBJ1-6,few,TGTGCCAGCAGTAGGGGACAGAGCCAAACTTCACCCCTCCACTTT,CASSRGQSQTSPLHF
TRBD2,TRBV24-1,TRBJ2-3,-,TGTGCCACCAGTGACACCACTAGCGGGCTAAGCACAGATACGCAGTATTTT,CATSDTTSGLSTDTQYF
-,TRBV6-2/TRBV6-3,TRBJ2-7,-,TGTGCCAGCAGTTACGGGTTTTCCTACGAGCAGTACTTC,CASSYGFSYEQYF
TRBD2,TRBV19,TRBJ2-2,-,TGTGCCAGTAGTCCCCGGGGGGGGGCCGGGGAGCTGTTTTTT,CASSPRGGAGELFF
-,TRBV10-2,TRBJ2-6,-,TGCGCCAGCAGTGGGACACTCATCCTCTCTGGGGCCAACGTCCTGACTTTC,CASSGTLILSGANVLTF
-,TRBV28,TRBJ1-2,-,TGTGCCAGCAGGATTACCACAGGCTACTATGGCTACACCTTC,CASRITTGYYGYTF
-,TRBV28,TRBJ1-6,-,TGTGCCAGCAGTACGGGGGGGATTAATTCACCCCTCCACTTT,CASSTGGINSPLHF
-,TRBV10-2,TRBJ2-7,-,TGCGCCAGCAGTGACGAGGCCGCCTTTGTTAGTCGCGGGGACTTC,CASSDEAAFVSRGDF